The 8 T cell receptor beta chains presented below share a single source sample, sequenced in a study of T cell changes during pregnancy in multiple sclerosis (dated by TCRdb to about 2019). The library was made by the immunoSEQ multiplex PCR assay. The immuneACCESS repertoire file appears here via TCRdb, limited to in-frame rearrangements. These files lack a portion of the clones; in checked studies, under half of the deficit traces to unresolved V genes, and the cause of the others is not known. The sample table holds some 96,000 clones, of which roughly 90% were seen once. In total, the top ten clones hold more than 1.5% of the sample. The source was peripheral blood, collected after pregnancy. Source of these receptors: a female donor with multiple sclerosis, enrolled in a pregnancy study.

A remark on this clone: Different DNA sequences within this sample yield the same CDR3. The V gene is TRBV19, the J gene TRBJ2-2; 9 nucleotides align to TRBD1. This CDR3 has 15 residues. Germline CDR1 LNHDA, CDR2 SQIVND (reference sequence). After removal of 6 bases from V and 5 bases from J, the junction contained 7 bases not matched to a gene. The CDR3 DNA reads as TGTGCCAGTAGGCCGGGACAGGGAGGAACCGGGGAGCTGTTTTTT. Translating gives CASRPGQGGTGELFF.

This chain connects TRBV29-1 to TRBJ2-1; TRBD2 aligns across 10 bases. Germline V gives CDR1 SQVTM, CDR2 ANQGSEA. V lost 4 bases, J lost 1 base, and 4 bases stayed unmatched. This CDR3 comprises 15 residues. The CDR3 DNA is TGCAGCGTTGGGCAACTAGCGGGGTCCTACAATGAGCAGTTCTTC. Translation: CSVGQLAGSYNEQFF.

The chain employs TRBV5-4 and TRBJ2-1, with 7 nucleotides matching TRBD1. The CDR3 is 14 residues long. CDR1 and CDR2 from the germline V gene are SGHNT and YYREEE (reference sequence). V shed 2 bases, J shed 2 bases, and the junction held 1 base outside the gene matches. The CDR3 DNA is TGTGCCAGCAGCTTCGACAGGGCCTACAATGAGCAGTTCTTC. Translating it yields CASSFDRAYNEQFF.

The chain couples TRBV4-2 to TRBJ1-1, with TRBD1 as a possible D gene (6 bases). Germline V gene sequence: CDR1 LGHNA, CDR2 YNFKEQ. CDR3 size: 16 residues. V lost 2 bases to trimming and J lost 8 bases, with 21 bases between them. The CDR3 reads CASSQLDIGQPGEAFF. CDR3 in DNA: TGTGCCAGCAGCCAATTAGATATAGGACAGCCGGGCGAAGCTTTCTTT.

The J gene is TRBJ2-7, the V gene TRBV7-3; D remains ambiguous. The CDR3 consists of 13 residues. Germline CDR1 and CDR2: SGHTA and FQGTGA. With 4 bases removed from V and 3 bases from J, the gap between germline ends came to 10 bases. The CDR3 loop is CASSSSRGYEQYF. The CDR3, as DNA: TGTGCCAGCAGCTCGTCCCGCGGCTACGAGCAGTACTTC.

The rearrangement uses TRBV4-1 and TRBJ2-7; 9 positions agree with TRBD1. Germline lookup yields CDR1 MGHRA and CDR2 YSYEKL. This CDR3 is built from 16 residues. The J segment lost 5 bases and the V segment lost 3 bases, leaving 11 bases of the junction unmatched. The CDR3 bases are TGCGCCAGCAGCCAGGAAGGGGGGACAGGGTCCAACGAGCAGTACTTC. It is translated as CASSQEGGTGSNEQYF.

The chain carries TRBV19 and TRBJ2-5; TRBD2 agrees at 15 bases. The V gene end was trimmed by 5 bases and the J gene end by 5 bases; junction bases not matched to a gene: 3. The CDR3 extends over 15 amino acids. Germline CDR1 reads LNHDA; CDR2 reads SQIVND (reference sequence). CDR3 bases: TGTGCCAGTAGTCGTGGACTAGCGGGAGGGGAGACCCAGTACTTC. It yields the protein CASSRGLAGGETQYF.

This chain links TRBV2 with TRBJ2-5; no clear D. In germline, CDR1 is SNHLY, CDR2 FYNNEI. This CDR3 contains 11 residues. Trimming removed 2 bases from V and 7 bases from J, with 5 bases in between. For the CDR3, the DNA is TGTGCCAGCAGTGAACCGGGGACCCAGTACTTC. Translation gives CASSEPGTQYF.